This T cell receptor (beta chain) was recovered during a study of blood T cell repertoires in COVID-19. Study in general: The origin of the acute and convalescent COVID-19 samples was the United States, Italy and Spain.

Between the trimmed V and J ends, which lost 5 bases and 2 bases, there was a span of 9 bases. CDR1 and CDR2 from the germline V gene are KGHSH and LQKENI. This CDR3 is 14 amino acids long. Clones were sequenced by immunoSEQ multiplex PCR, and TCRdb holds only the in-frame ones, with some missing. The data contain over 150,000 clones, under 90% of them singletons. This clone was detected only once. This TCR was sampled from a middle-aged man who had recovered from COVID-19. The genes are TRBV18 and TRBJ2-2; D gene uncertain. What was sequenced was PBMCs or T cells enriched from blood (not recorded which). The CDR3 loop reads CASSTRQNTGELFF. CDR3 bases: TGTGCCAGCTCAACGCGACAAAACACCGGGGAGCTGTTTTTT.